One sample yielded the 16 T cell receptor beta chains listed below, sequenced in a study of CD8+CD57+ T cells in acquired aplastic anemia. An expansion of CD8+CD57+ cells by flow cytometry had been shown in patients chosen for sequencing. Profiling that covered TCR beta VDJ and CDR3 relied on genomic DNA as its template. TCRdb used MiXCR to reprocess the reads, holding one entry per CDR3 protein. Here the sample spans approximately 200,000 distinct CDR3 sequences, about half being singletons. Sequenced sample: sorted CD4+, CD8+, or CD8+CD57+ T cells (not recorded which) from PBMCs. These receptors came from a human donor with aplastic anemia.

A word on this clonotype: The junction differs from germline at one of its ends, possibly a read error. The DNA of the CDR3 is TGTGCCACCAGCGGAGACATGAAATTAGGTCCACCCCTCCACTTT. Translating gives CATSGDMKLGPPLHF. The chain uses TRBV15 and TRBJ1-6; no clear D gene. There are 15 residues in the CDR3. Per the germline V gene, CDR1 is LNHNV and CDR2 is YYDKDF (reference sequence).

CDR3 residues: CSATPGGNYGYTF. The DNA for the CDR3 is TGCAGTGCTACACCAGGAGGAAACTATGGCTACACCTTC. The chain joins TRBV20-1 to TRBJ1-2; D is unresolved. The length of the CDR3 is 13 residues. V lost 4 bases to trimming and J lost 2 bases, with 11 bases between them. The germline gives CDR1 DFQATT, CDR2 SNEGSKA (reference sequence).

The CDR3 nucleotides read TGTGCCATCAGCGAAGGGGGAGGGTATTCACCCCTCCACTTT. It encodes CAISEGGGYSPLHF. The chain is built from TRBV10-3 and TRBJ1-6, with D possibly being TRBD1 (6 bases). Germline CDR1 is ENHRY and CDR2 is SYGVKD. The CDR3 extends over 14 amino acids. V was clipped by 6 bases and J by 8 bases, with 14 bases between them.

The J gene is TRBJ1-6, the V gene TRBV10-3; a weak D match, TRBD1 (5 bases). Trimming took 5 bases from V and 9 from J, leaving 17 bases between them. The CDR3 is made up of 15 amino acids. Per the germline V gene, CDR1 is ENHRY and CDR2 is SYGVKD. The CDR3 reads CAISQGLEVSSPLHF. The CDR3 DNA reads TGTGCCATCAGTCAGGGATTGGAAGTAAGTTCACCCCTCCACTTT.

This chain uses TRBV7-8 with TRBJ1-2; D remains ambiguous. Germline V gene data show CDR1 as SGHVS and CDR2 as FQNEAQ. CDR3 length: 16 amino acids. Trimming stripped 1 base from V and 3 bases from J, with 15 bases between. The CDR3 here is CASSLGRRRDHYGYTF. The CDR3 bases are TGTGCCAGCAGCTTAGGCCGTAGACGGGATCACTATGGCTACACCTTC.

This chain uses TRBV20-1 with TRBJ1-6; a possible D gene is TRBD1 (6 bases). V dropped 1 base and J dropped 11 bases, with 18 bases sitting between them. Per germline, CDR1 DFQATT and CDR2 SNEGSKA (reference sequence). The CDR3 contains 15 residues. The CDR3 here is CSARGERAGEAPLHF. CDR3 nucleotides: TGCAGTGCTAGAGGAGAAAGGGCAGGGGAAGCACCCCTCCACTTT.

The table lists this clonotype with many counts. The V call is TRBV7-8, the J call TRBJ2-3, with 9 bases fitting TRBD2. With 2 bases clipped from V and 6 bases from J, the junction kept 6 bases outside the gene matches. The length of the CDR3 is 15 residues. Looked up from germline, CDR1 is SGHVS and CDR2 is FQNEAQ. CDR3 residues: CASSLMAGGRDTQYF. The DNA for the CDR3 is TGTGCCAGCAGCTTAATGGCGGGGGGGCGTGATACGCAGTATTTT.

The rearrangement uses TRBV20-1 and TRBJ1-2, with a tentative D call TRBD1 (5 bases). V gave up 3 bases and J gave up 4 bases, with 9 bases separating them. This CDR3 is built from 12 residues. Per the germline V gene, CDR1 is DFQATT and CDR2 is SNEGSKA (reference sequence). This chain's CDR3 is CSARGDSYGYTF. In DNA, the CDR3 is TGCAGTGCTAGGGGCGACAGCTATGGCTACACCTTC.

Ten or more counts support this clonotype. The genes are TRBV12-3 or TRBV12-4 and TRBJ2-2; D remains unclear. The V gene lost 1 base and the J gene lost 8 bases, with 5 bases spanning the gap. The CDR3 runs to 12 residues. The CDR3 protein is CASSLDVGELFF. CDR3 in DNA: TGTGCCAGCAGTTTAGATGTTGGGGAGCTGTTTTTT.

There are many counts of this clonotype. The chain carries TRBV5-1 and TRBJ1-6, with unresolved D. The CDR3 length is 14 residues. The germline V and J ends were trimmed by 7 bases and 5 bases, with 13 bases remaining between them. Germline V gene lookup returns CDR1 SGHRS and CDR2 YFSETQ. CDR3 in amino acids: CASGSDGNNSPLHF. CDR3 sequence (DNA): TGCGCCAGCGGATCGGACGGAAATAATTCACCCCTCCACTTT.

About this clonotype itself: One end of the junction varies from germline; a read error may be responsible. The gene calls are TRBV2 and TRBJ2-1; D possibly uses TRBD1 or TRBD2 (6 bases each). The CDR3 contains 16 residues. Germline V gives CDR1 SNHLY, CDR2 FYNNEI. CDR3 nucleotide sequence: TGTGCCAGCAGTGCCGCCACGGGGGCCGGGTACACTGAGCAGTTCTTC. Protein product: CASSAATGAGYTEQFF.

Concerning this clonotype itself: This may stem from a read error, because a much larger clone lies one nucleotide away. The chain recombines TRBV5-5 with TRBJ1-1; D may be TRBD1 (6 bases). Germline CDR1 SGHKS, CDR2 YYEKEE (reference sequence). This CDR3 comprises 16 residues. V lost 1 base and J lost 6, with 19 bases in between. In DNA, the CDR3 is TGTGCCAGCAGCTTGAGGTCCGGGACAAGGGGAGCTGAAGCTTTCTTT. It codes for CASSLRSGTRGAEAFF.

This clonotype was recorded at least ten times. The CDR3 loop is CASSGQRGHEQYF. DNA of the CDR3: TGTGCCAGCAGTGGACAGCGGGGTCACGAGCAGTACTTC. This chain connects TRBV12-3 or TRBV12-4 to TRBJ2-7; possibly TRBD2 for D (7 bases). The CDR3 has 13 residues. V gave up 5 bases and J gave up 5 bases, with 13 bases separating them.

Concerning this clonotype: The conserved closing phenylalanine or tryptophan is absent in this CDR3, likely reflecting a read error. The chain couples TRBV20-1 to TRBJ2-7; either TRBD1 or TRBD2 may supply D (5 bases each). Germline-derived CDR1 and CDR2 are DFQATT and SNEGSKA (reference sequence). V lost 0 bases, J lost 1 base, and 10 bases lay in between. The length of the CDR3 is 14 residues. The DNA for the CDR3 is TGCAGTGCTAGAGATGGGGACGGTTCCTACGAGCAGTACTCC. Translating gives CSARDGDGSYEQYS.

The gene calls are TRBV24-1 and TRBJ1-1; D is unresolved. In germline, CDR1 is KGHDR, CDR2 SFDVKD. V was trimmed by 2 bases and J by 10 bases, leaving 16 bases between them. The CDR3 is 14 amino acids. The CDR3 here is CATSDSRVWIGAFF. CDR3 coding DNA: TGTGCCACCAGTGATTCCCGGGTTTGGATAGGAGCTTTCTTT.

This clonotype was found many times. This rearrangement joins TRBV5-1 to TRBJ2-3, with 8 bases aligning to TRBD1. The CDR3 extends over 14 amino acids. V lost 4 bases to trimming and J lost 2 bases; unmatched junction nucleotides: 3. Germline loops: CDR1 SGHRS, CDR2 YFSETQ. The CDR3 DNA is TGCGCCAGCAGCGTGGGACAGGCCACAGATACGCAGTATTTT. Translated: CASSVGQATDTQYF.